The clone carrying this TCR beta chain was seen just once. Its antigen is not identified. Repertoires were generated with immunoSEQ multiplex PCR, while TCRdb's copy carries only in-frame clones and drops some. Counted here are about 26,000 clones, around 73% occurring once; the ten biggest clones make up around a fifth. Unexposed donor CD4+ T cells date from about 2011-2018, before the COVID-19 pandemic. The cells were cultured for under twelve days before CD4+ T cells were isolated. Cells permitting, SARS-CoV-2 S/N and four cold-coronavirus spikes were tested on unexposed-donor CD4+ T cells. Germline V CDR1 and CDR2: MNHEY, SMNVEV (reference sequence). The CDR3 extends over 18 amino acids. Trimming took 5 bases from V and 0 from J; bases not matched to a gene: 9. This sample is part of a study of CD4 T cells in relation to SARS-CoV-2 and coronaviruses. Background on the study: PBMCs were cultured with antigen for around nine days before TCR beta sequencing. Study results and caveats: Pre-pandemic and post-infection samples never came from the same donor. The cross-reactivity analysis covered only spike protein, not other viral proteins.

The chain uses TRBV27 and TRBJ2-7; TRBD2 matches at 14 bases. The sample was CD4+ T cells from PBMCs, cultured in vitro. This TCR came from a human donor in good health. The CDR3 region is CASSMTSGRAPNSYEQYF. The CDR3 DNA reads as TGTGCCAGCAGTATGACTAGCGGGAGGGCCCCGAACTCCTACGAGCAGTACTTC.